This is a list of T cell receptor beta chains from one sample in a study of T cell repertoires in cytomegalovirus infection. MiXCR, run by TCRdb on the reads, gives a single entry per CDR3 protein. The sample has 150,000 to 200,000 distinct CDR3 sequences, roughly a fifth seen once. The sample comprised PBMCs. These receptors all come from a human donor in good health (CMV status not recorded). Some clones in this sample may be carry-over from other donors' samples. The CDR3 runs from the conserved cysteine through the conserved F or W. A D gene is named only where the DNA matches it firmly. Some rows have no size entry. The others give once, few or many, or a class for an expanded clone.

CDR3nt,CDR3aa,abundance,d_gene,j_gene,v_gene
TGTGCCAGCAGCCAAGGGCAGGGCAAAAACATTCAGTACTTC,CASSQGQGKNIQYF,few,-,TRBJ2-4,TRBV14
TGTGCCAGCTCACCCTCCGATAGAAAGCAGTACTTC,CASSPSDRKQYF,few,-,TRBJ2-7,TRBV18
TGTGCCACTCAAGGGGGGCCGGTGAATTCACCCCTCCACTTT,CATQGGPVNSPLHF,few,-,TRBJ1-6,TRBV28
TGCGCCAGCAGCCAACCGGGACAGCAAGAGACCCAGTACTTC,CASSQPGQQETQYF,-,TRBD1,TRBJ2-5,TRBV4-1
TGTGCCAGCAGCCCAACGGGACTAGCGGGAGTCGGATCCTACAATGAGCAGTTCTTC,CASSPTGLAGVGSYNEQFF,-,TRBD2,TRBJ2-1,TRBV11-3
TGCGCCAGCAGCTTGGACCGTCCTAACTCCTACAATGAGCAGTTCTTC,CASSLDRPNSYNEQFF,-,-,TRBJ2-1,TRBV5-1
TGCGCCAGCAGCTTGTCTGGGGGTGTCACTACAGATACGCAGTATTTT,CASSLSGGVTTDTQYF,-,-,TRBJ2-3,TRBV5-1
TGCAGTGCTAGCGGGAGGGGTGGCGTGGCAGATACGCAGTATTTT,CSASGRGGVADTQYF,few,TRBD2,TRBJ2-3,TRBV20-1
TGTGCCAGCAGCCCCCGCGACTACACTGAAGCTTTCTTT,CASSPRDYTEAFF,few,-,TRBJ1-1,TRBV14
TGTGCCAGTAGCATCTTTGGGCTTTCGGCTTTCTTT,CASSIFGLSAFF,-,-,TRBJ1-1,TRBV19
TGTGCCAGCAGCCAACTGGGACAGTCTCCTGGAAACACCATATATTTT,CASSQLGQSPGNTIYF,many,TRBD1,TRBJ1-3,TRBV7-9
TGTGCCAGCAGTTGGGGGAAAACCTACGAGCAGTACTTC,CASSWGKTYEQYF,few,-,TRBJ2-7,TRBV12-3/TRBV12-4
TGTGCCAGCAGTTTACAACAGGATAATTCACCCCTCCACTTT,CASSLQQDNSPLHF,-,-,TRBJ1-6,TRBV28
TGTGCCAGCAGCTTGGGGGCCAGGTTCTATGGCTACACCTTC,CASSLGARFYGYTF,-,-,TRBJ1-2,TRBV5-6
TGCAGCGCGGACCACAGGGGAGGAAACACTGAAGCTTTCTTT,CSADHRGGNTEAFF,-,TRBD1,TRBJ1-1,TRBV29-1
TGTGCCAGCAGCTTAAACGGCGGCTCCTACGAGCAGTACTTC,CASSLNGGSYEQYF,many,-,TRBJ2-7,TRBV7-2
TGTGCCAGCAGTTCTGCCCGGACAGGGAGCAATCAGCCCCAGCATTTT,CASSSARTGSNQPQHF,-,TRBD1,TRBJ1-5,TRBV6-5
TGCAGTGCTAGTGAGACAGGGGAGGGCTACACCTTC,CSASETGEGYTF,few,TRBD1,TRBJ1-2,TRBV20-1